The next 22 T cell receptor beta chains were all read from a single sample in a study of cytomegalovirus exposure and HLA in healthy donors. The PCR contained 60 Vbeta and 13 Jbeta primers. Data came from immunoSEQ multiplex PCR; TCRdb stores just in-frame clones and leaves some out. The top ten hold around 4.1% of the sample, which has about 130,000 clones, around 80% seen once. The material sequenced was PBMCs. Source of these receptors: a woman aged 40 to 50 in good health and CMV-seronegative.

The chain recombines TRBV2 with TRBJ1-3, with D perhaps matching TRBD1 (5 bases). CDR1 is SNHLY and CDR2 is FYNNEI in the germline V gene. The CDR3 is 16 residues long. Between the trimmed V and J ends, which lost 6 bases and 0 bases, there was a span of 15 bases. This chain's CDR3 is CASRPPTGDSGNTIYF. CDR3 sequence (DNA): TGTGCCAGCAGGCCCCCCACAGGCGACTCTGGAAACACCATATATTTT.

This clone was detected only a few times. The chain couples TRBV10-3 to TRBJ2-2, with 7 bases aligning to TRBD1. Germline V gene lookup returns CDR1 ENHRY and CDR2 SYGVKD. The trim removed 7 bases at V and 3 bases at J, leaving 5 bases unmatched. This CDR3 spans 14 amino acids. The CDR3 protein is CAITRDSHTGELFF. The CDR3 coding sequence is TGTGCCATCACTCGGGACAGCCACACCGGGGAGCTGTTTTTT.

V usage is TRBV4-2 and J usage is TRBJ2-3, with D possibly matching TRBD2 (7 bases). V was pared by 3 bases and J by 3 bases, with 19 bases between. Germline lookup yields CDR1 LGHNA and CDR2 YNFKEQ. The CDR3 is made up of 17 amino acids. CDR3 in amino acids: CASSHKMGAGATDTQYF. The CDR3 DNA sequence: TGTGCCAGCAGCCACAAAATGGGGGCGGGAGCTACAGATACGCAGTATTTT.

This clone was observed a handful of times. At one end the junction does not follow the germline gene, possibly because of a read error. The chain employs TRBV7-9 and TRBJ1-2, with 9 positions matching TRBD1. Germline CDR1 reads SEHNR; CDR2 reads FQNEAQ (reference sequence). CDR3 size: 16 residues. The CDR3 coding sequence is TGTGCCAGCAGCCCACCGGGGACAGGGATCAACTATGGCTACCCCTTC. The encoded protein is CASSPPGTGINYGYPF.

CDR3 sequence (DNA): TGTGCCAGCAGGCAGGGACTAGCCGACTACGAGCAGTACTTC. Residues: CASRQGLADYEQYF. This chain uses TRBV27 with TRBJ2-7, with TRBD2 matching over 9 bases. Germline CDR1 MNHEY, CDR2 SMNVEV (reference sequence). The CDR3 has 14 residues. With V trimmed by 6 bases and J by 3 bases, 6 bases remained unmatched.

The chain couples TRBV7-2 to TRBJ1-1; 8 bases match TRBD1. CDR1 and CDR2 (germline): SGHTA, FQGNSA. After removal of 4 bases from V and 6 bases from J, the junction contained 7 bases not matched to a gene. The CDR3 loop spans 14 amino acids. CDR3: CASSSQGASAEAFF. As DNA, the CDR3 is TGTGCCAGCAGCTCCCAGGGGGCCAGTGCTGAAGCTTTCTTT.

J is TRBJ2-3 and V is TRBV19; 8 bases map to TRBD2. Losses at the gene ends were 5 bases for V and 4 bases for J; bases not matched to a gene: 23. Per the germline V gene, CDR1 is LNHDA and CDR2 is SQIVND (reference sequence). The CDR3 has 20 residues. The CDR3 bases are TGTGCCAGTAGTTGGGGCTTTGTTAGCGGGGACCCCCGGAGAGCAGATACGCAGTATTTT. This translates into CASSWGFVSGDPRRADTQYF.

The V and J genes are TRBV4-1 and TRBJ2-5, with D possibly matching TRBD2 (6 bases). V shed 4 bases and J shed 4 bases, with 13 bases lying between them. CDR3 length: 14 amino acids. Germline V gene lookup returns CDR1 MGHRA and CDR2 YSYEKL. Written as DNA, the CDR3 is TGCGCCAGCAGCCCCCAGGTGGGGGGAGAGACCCAGTACTTC. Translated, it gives CASSPQVGGETQYF.

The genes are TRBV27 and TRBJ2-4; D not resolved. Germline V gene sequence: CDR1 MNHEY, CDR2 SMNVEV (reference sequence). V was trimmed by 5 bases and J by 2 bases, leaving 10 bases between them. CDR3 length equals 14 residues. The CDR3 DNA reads TGTGCCAGCAGTCCGATTAGTACCAAAAACATTCAGTACTTC. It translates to CASSPISTKNIQYF.

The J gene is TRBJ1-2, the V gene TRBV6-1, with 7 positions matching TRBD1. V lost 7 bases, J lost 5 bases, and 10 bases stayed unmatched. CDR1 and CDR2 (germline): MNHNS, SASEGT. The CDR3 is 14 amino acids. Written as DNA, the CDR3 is TGTGCCAGCAAAACGCAGGGACAGCAATATGGCTACACCTTC. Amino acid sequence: CASKTQGQQYGYTF.

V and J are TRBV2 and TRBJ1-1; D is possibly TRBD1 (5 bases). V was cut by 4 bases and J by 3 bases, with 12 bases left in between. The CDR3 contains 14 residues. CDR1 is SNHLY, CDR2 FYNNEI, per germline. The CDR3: CASSAMGGDTEAFF. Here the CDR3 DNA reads TGTGCCAGCAGTGCCATGGGGGGGGACACTGAAGCTTTCTTT.

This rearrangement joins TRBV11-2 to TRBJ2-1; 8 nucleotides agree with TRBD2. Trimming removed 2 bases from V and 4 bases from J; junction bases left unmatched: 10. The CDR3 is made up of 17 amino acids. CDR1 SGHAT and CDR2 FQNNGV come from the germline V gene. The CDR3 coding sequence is TGTGCCAGCAGCTTACGGGGGAGAGCGGGGGTATACAATGAGCAGTTCTTC. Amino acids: CASSLRGRAGVYNEQFF.

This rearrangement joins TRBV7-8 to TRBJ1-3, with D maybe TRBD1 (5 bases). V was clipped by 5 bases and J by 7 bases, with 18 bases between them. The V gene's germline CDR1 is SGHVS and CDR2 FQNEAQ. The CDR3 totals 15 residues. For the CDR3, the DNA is TGTGCCAGCAGCACTCACAGGTTACCGCTGAACACCATATATTTT. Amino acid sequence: CASSTHRLPLNTIYF.

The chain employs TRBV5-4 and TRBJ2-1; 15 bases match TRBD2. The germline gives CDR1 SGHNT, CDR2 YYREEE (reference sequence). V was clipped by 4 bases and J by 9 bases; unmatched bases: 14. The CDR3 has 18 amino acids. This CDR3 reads CASSLPGLAGGPEGEQFF. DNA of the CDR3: TGTGCCAGCAGCCTACCCGGACTAGCGGGGGGGCCGGAGGGTGAGCAGTTCTTC. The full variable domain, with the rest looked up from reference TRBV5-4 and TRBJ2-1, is ETGVTQSPTHLIKTRGQQVTLRCSSQSGHNTVSWYQQALGQGPQFIFQYYREEENGRGNFPPRFSGLQFPNYSSELNVNALELDDSALYLCASSLPGLAGGPEGEQFFGPGTRLTVL.

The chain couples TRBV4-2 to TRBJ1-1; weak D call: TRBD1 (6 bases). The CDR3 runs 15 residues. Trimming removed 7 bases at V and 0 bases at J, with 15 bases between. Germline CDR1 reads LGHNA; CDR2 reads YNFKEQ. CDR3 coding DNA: TGTGCCAGCACCGGGACACGGAGTATGAACACTGAAGCTTTCTTT. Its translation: CASTGTRSMNTEAFF.

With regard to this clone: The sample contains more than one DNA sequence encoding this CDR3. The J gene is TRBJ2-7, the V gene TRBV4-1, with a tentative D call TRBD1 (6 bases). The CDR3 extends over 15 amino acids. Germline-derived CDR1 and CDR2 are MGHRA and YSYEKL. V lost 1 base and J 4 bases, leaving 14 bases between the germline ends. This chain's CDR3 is CASSQAPGQDYEQYF. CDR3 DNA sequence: TGCGCCAGCAGCCAAGCCCCGGGACAAGATTACGAGCAGTACTTC.

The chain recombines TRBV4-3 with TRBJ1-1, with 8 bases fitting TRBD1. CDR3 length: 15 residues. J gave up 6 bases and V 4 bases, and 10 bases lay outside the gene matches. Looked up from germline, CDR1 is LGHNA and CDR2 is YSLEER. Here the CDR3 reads CASSLLRDRGAEAFF. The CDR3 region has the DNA TGCGCCAGCAGCCTTCTCAGAGACAGGGGAGCTGAAGCTTTCTTT.

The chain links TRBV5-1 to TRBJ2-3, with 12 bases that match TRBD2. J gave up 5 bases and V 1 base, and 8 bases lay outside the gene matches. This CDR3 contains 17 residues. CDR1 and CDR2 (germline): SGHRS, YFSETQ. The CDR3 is CASSLPLLAGGGDTQYF. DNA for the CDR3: TGCGCCAGCAGCTTGCCCCTACTAGCGGGAGGAGGAGATACGCAGTATTTT.

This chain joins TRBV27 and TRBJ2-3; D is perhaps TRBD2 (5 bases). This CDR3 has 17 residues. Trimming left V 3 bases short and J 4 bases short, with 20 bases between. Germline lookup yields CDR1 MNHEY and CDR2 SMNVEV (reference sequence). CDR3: CASSFQPGRVLADTQYF. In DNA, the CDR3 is TGTGCCAGCAGTTTCCAACCTGGGCGGGTTCTTGCAGATACGCAGTATTTT.

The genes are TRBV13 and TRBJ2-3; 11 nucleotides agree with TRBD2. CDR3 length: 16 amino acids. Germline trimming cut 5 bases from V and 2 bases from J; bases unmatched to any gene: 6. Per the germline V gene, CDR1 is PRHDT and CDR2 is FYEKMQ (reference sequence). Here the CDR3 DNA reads TGTGCCAGCAGCACGGGACTAGCGGATATCACAGATACGCAGTATTTT. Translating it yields CASSTGLADITDTQYF.

CDR3 bases: TGTGCCAGCAGCTTAGAGGGGACAGTAATCAATGAGCAGTTCTTC. Its translation is CASSLEGTVINEQFF. V gene TRBV7-6 combines with J gene TRBJ2-1; 7 bases align to TRBD1. The CDR3 runs 15 residues. Germline lookup yields CDR1 SGHVS and CDR2 FNYEAQ. Unmatched junction bases numbered 6, after V lost 1 base and J lost 6 bases.

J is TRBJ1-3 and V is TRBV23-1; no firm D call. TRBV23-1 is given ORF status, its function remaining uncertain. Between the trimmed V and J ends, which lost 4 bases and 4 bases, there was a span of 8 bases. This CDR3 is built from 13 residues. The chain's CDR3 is CASSPPRGNTIYF. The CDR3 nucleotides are TGCGCCAGCAGTCCGCCTAGAGGAAACACCATATATTTT.